The rows below give T cell receptor beta chains drawn from one sample of a study of Ad26.COV2.S vaccination and SARS-CoV-2 variants. The repertoire was sequenced with immunoSEQ multiplex PCR; TCRdb's copy has only in-frame clones and lacks some. The repertoire holds 350,000 to 450,000 clones, with about 91% as singletons. The sequencing here drew on peripheral blood, taken after recovery from COVID-19. The receptors were gathered from a human donor who had recovered from COVID-19. The conserved cysteine and the conserved F or W are not part of the CDR3 here. D genes are given only for firm matches. Part of the rows lack a size; the others show once, few, many or a class for expanded clones.

>TRBD1|.|TRBJ2-5|TRBV9
ASSAPHRGEEETQY
>TRBD1|.|TRBJ1-2|TRBV6-5
ASNPGQGGYT
>.|few|TRBJ2-2|TRBV5-1
ASSLSGELF
>TRBD1|.|TRBJ2-7|TRBV5-5
ASSPGQGAYEQY
>.|once|TRBJ2-7|TRBV19
ASSMSDAWMSSYEQY
>TRBD2|.|TRBJ2-1|TRBV29-1
SVPGLAGGFNEQF
>.|.|TRBJ2-5|TRBV7-2
ASSLGSGPRTQY
>.|once|TRBJ1-2|TRBV27
ASSYGTDRAGYT
>.|.|TRBJ1-1|TRBV11-2
ASSLSDHRVRAF
>.|.|TRBJ2-3|TRBV5-5
ASSFLRYTDTQY
>TRBD1|.|TRBJ2-1|TRBV6-5
ASSLFRDRGNEQF
>.|once|TRBJ1-5|TRBV19
ASSIDGDSNQPQH
>.|.|TRBJ1-2|TRBV4-1
ASSQEGSRNGYT
>TRBD1|.|TRBJ1-1|TRBV6-5
ASTLGQGHTEAF
>TRBD1|.|TRBJ1-1|TRBV20-1
SASQGAEAF
>.|.|TRBJ1-3|TRBV9
ASSVRTAGNTIY
>.|.|TRBJ2-3|TRBV24-1
ATSDRPDRDTQY
>.|once|TRBJ1-1|TRBV11-3
ASSLEVNTEAF
>.|.|TRBJ1-1|TRBV7-8
ASSLQRGTEAF
>.|.|TRBJ2-2|TRBV10-3
AINENTGELF
>TRBD2|.|TRBJ2-7|TRBV6-5
ASSSGGNEQY
>.|.|TRBJ1-2|TRBV11-2
ASRPTRIGGDGYT
>TRBD1|.|TRBJ1-3|TRBV6-6
ASSGTGSGNTIY
>.|.|TRBJ2-3|TRBV6-5
ASSYWGVSSTDTQY
>TRBD1|.|TRBJ2-7|TRBV5-1
ASSLEDRGGDEQY
>TRBD1|.|TRBJ2-1|TRBV27
ASSFTGGYNEQF
>.|.|TRBJ2-5|TRBV6-5
ASSYYVGETQY
>.|.|TRBJ2-7|TRBV21-1
ASSKGGPTGFLEQY
>TRBD1|.|TRBJ1-2|TRBV9
ASSVRQGDYGYT
>.|.|TRBJ2-3|TRBV19
ASSRLAQDTQY
>.|once|TRBJ1-1|TRBV29-1
SVGGSAGTEAF
>.|.|TRBJ2-3|TRBV15
ATRGVEDTQY
>TRBD1|.|TRBJ1-6|TRBV7-2
ASSLGTGYNSPLH
>.|.|TRBJ1-5|TRBV11-2
ASSLGTPSSNQPQH
>.|.|TRBJ1-2|TRBV6-2/TRBV6-3
ASSYYRVGDGYT
>.|.|TRBJ2-2|TRBV6-2/TRBV6-3
ASSYVFQGNGELF
>TRBD2|.|TRBJ2-7|TRBV2
ASRDSGGADHEQY
>TRBD2|.|TRBJ2-5|TRBV5-1
ASSVVAGVIQETQY
>.|.|TRBJ1-1|TRBV7-2
ASGKAF
>TRBD2|.|TRBJ2-3|TRBV9
ASSPKRLAGATPDTQY
>TRBD2|.|TRBJ2-1|TRBV9
ASSVSSGNNEQF
>.|few|TRBJ1-5|TRBV27
ASSLSVNQPQH
>TRBD2|.|TRBJ2-1|TRBV27
ASSSASGGYNEQF
>.|.|TRBJ1-2|TRBV29-1
SVEGFLRYGYT
>TRBD1|.|TRBJ2-2|TRBV19
ASSTGELSTGELF
>.|.|TRBJ2-5|TRBV6-5
ASSWTGLETQY
>.|.|TRBJ2-1|TRBV9
ASSVVQGDMDEQF
>.|.|TRBJ1-2|TRBV9
ASSPGLNSMSSYT
>TRBD1|once|TRBJ2-3|TRBV4-3
ASSPGTGSSTDTQY
>.|.|TRBJ1-1|TRBV5-6
ASSFGIPPTEAF
>TRBD1|.|TRBJ2-5|TRBV5-6
ASNRGPGSQY
>TRBD1|once|TRBJ1-1|TRBV6-6
ASSRPRIGQGNTEAF
>.|.|TRBJ1-1|TRBV6-4
ASTQIAYTEAF
>.|.|TRBJ1-2|TRBV6-5
ASSSLAPGYGYT
>.|.|TRBJ1-3|TRBV6-6
ASSQGSGGNTIY
>.|.|TRBJ2-1|TRBV9
ASSVAGGLDRF
>TRBD1|.|TRBJ2-2|TRBV6-4
ASSAQGTNTGELF
>TRBD1|.|TRBJ2-5|TRBV19
ASSRGQGRGETQY
>.|.|TRBJ1-5|TRBV4-1
ASSQERSADQPQH